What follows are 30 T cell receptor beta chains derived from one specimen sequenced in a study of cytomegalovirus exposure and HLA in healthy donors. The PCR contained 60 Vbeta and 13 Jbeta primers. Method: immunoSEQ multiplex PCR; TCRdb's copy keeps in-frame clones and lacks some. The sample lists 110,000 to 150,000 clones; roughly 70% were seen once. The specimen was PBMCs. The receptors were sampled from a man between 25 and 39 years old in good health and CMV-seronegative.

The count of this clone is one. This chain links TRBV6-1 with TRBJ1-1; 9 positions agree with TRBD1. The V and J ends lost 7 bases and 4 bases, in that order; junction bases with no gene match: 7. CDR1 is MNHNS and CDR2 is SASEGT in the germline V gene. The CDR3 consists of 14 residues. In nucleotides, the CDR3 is TGTGCCAGCAAACCGGGACAGGGAAGCACTGAAGCTTTCTTT. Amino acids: CASKPGQGSTEAFF.

The CDR3 sequence: CASRPRQDNTEAFF. In DNA, the CDR3 is TGTGCCAGCAGACCCCGACAGGATAACACTGAAGCTTTCTTT. The chain combines TRBV28 with TRBJ1-1, with D possibly TRBD1 on 6 matching bases. This CDR3 spans 14 amino acids. Deletions cut 6 bases from V and 2 bases from J, with 13 bases between. CDR1 MDHEN and CDR2 SYDVKM come from the germline V gene.

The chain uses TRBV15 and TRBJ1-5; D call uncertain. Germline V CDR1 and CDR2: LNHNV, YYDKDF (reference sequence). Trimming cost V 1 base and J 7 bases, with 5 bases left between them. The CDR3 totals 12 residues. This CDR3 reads CATSRGEQPQHF. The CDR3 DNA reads TGTGCCACCAGCAGAGGGGAGCAGCCCCAGCATTTT. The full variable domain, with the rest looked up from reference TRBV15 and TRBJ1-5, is DAMVIQNPRYQVTQFGKPVTLSCSQTLNHNVMYWYQQKSSQAPKLLFHYYDKDFNNEADTPDNFQSRRPNTSFCFLDIRSPGLGDTAMYLCATSRGEQPQHFGDGTRLSIL.

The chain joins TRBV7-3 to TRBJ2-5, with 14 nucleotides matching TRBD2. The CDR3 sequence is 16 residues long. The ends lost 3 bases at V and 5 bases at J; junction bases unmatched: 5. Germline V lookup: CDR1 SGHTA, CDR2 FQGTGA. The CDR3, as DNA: TGTGCCAGCAGCTTGACTAGCGGGGGGGCCCGGGAGACCCAGTACTTC. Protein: CASSLTSGGARETQYF.

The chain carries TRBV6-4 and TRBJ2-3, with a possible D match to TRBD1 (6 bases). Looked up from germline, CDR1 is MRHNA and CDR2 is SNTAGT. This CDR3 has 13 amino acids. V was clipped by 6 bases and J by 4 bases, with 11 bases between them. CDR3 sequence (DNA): TGTGCCAGCAGGGACAGAGGGTCAGATACGCAGTATTTT. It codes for CASRDRGSDTQYF.

The DNA of the CDR3 is TGTGCCAGCAGTCTCCAAGAGACCCAGTACTTC. It translates to CASSLQETQYF. The V call is TRBV2, the J call TRBJ2-5; no clear D. V lost 5 bases and J lost 1, with 2 bases in between. Germline CDR1 SNHLY, CDR2 FYNNEI. The CDR3 sequence is 11 residues long.

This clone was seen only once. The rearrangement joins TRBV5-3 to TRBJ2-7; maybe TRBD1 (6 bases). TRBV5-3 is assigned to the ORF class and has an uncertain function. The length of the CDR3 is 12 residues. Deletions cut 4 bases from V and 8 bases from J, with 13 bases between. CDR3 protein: CARSTGHPKQYF. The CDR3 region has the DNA TGTGCCAGAAGCACGGGACATCCGAAGCAGTACTTC.

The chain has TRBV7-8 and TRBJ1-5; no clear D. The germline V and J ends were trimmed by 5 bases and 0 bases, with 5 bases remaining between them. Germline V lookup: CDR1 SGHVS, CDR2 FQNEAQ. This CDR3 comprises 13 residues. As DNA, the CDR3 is TGTGCCAGCAGCCAGGATAGCAATCAGCCCCAGCATTTT. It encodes CASSQDSNQPQHF.

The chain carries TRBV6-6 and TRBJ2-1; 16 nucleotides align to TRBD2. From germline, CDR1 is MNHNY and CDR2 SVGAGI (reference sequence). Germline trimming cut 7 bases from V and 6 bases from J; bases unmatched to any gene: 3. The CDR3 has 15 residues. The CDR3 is CASTGLAGGGNEQFF. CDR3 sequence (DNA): TGTGCCAGCACGGGACTAGCGGGAGGGGGCAATGAGCAGTTCTTC.

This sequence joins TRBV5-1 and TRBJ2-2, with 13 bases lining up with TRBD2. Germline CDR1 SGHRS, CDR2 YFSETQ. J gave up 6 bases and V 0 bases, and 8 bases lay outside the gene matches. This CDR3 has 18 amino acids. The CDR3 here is CASSLAWTSGRLAGELFF. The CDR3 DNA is TGCGCCAGCAGCTTGGCCTGGACTAGCGGGAGATTAGCCGGGGAGCTGTTTTTT.

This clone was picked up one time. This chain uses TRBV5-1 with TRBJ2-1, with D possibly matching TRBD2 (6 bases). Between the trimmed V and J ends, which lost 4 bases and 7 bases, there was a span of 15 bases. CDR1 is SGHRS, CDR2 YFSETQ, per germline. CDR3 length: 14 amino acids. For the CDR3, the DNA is TGCGCCAGCAGCCCGGGCCCGGGGAGGAATGAGCAGTTCTTC. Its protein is CASSPGPGRNEQFF.

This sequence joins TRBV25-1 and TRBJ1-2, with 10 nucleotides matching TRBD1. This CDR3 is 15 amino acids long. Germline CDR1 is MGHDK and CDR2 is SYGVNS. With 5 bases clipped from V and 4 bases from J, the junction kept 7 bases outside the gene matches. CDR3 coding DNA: TGTGCCAGCAGTCTACCGGGACAGGGGCCCTATGGCTACACCTTC. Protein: CASSLPGQGPYGYTF.

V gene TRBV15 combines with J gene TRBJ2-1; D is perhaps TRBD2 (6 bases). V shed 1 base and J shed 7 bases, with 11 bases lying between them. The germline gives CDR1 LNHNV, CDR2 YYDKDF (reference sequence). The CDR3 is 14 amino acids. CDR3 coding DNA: TGTGCCACCAGCAGAGGAGGGACTCCAAATGAGCAGTTCTTC. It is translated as CATSRGGTPNEQFF. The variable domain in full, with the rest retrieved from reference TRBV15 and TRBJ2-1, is DAMVIQNPRYQVTQFGKPVTLSCSQTLNHNVMYWYQQKSSQAPKLLFHYYDKDFNNEADTPDNFQSRRPNTSFCFLDIRSPGLGDTAMYLCATSRGGTPNEQFFGPGTRLTVL.

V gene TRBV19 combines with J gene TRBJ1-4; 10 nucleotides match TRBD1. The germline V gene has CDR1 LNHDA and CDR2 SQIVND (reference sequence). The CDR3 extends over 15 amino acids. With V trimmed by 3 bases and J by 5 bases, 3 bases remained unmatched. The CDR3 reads CASSISTGGNEKLFF. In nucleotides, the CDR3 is TGTGCCAGTAGTATCTCGACAGGGGGCAATGAAAAACTGTTTTTT.

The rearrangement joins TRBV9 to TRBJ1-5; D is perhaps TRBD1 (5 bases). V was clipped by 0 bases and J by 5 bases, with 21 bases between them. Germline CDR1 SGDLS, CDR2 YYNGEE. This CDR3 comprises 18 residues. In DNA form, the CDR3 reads TGTGCCAGCAGCGTAGCTTCGGCAGGGTTTGCGGGGGATCAGCCCCAGCATTTT. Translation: CASSVASAGFAGDQPQHF.

CDR3 bases: TGTGCCAGCAGCTTATGGGCCATCGCTCTCTACGAGCAGTACTTC. Translated: CASSLWAIALYEQYF. This rearrangement joins TRBV7-2 to TRBJ2-7; D uncertain. The CDR3 totals 15 residues. CDR1 SGHTA and CDR2 FQGNSA come from the germline V gene. Trimming took off 2 bases at V and 3 bases at J, with 14 bases between the two ends.

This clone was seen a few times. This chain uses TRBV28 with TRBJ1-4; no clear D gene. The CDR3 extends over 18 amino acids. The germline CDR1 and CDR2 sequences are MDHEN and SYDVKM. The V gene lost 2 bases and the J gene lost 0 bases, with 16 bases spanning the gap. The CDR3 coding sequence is TGTGCCAGCAGTTTACCACGGACGTTGAGGGCAACTAATGAAAAACTGTTTTTT. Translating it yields CASSLPRTLRATNEKLFF.

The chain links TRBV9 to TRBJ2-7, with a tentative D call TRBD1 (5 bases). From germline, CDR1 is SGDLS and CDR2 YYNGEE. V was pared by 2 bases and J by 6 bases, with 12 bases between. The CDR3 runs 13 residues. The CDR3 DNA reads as TGTGCCAGCAGCGTTGGCAGGGAAGGCGAGCAGTACTTC. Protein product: CASSVGREGEQYF.

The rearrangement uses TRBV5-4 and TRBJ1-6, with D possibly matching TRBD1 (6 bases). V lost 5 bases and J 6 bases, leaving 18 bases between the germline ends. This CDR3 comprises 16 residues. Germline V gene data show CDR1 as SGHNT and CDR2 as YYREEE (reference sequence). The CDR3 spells CASRQGGGGVNSPLHF. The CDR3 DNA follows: TGTGCCAGCAGGCAGGGAGGCGGGGGCGTTAATTCACCCCTCCACTTT.

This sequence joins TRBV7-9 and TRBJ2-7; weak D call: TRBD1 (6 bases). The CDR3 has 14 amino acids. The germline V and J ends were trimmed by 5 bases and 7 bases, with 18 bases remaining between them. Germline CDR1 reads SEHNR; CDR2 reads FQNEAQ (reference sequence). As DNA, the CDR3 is TGTGCCAGCAGCCCAATGGGGGCCATTTGGGAGCAGTACTTC. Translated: CASSPMGAIWEQYF.

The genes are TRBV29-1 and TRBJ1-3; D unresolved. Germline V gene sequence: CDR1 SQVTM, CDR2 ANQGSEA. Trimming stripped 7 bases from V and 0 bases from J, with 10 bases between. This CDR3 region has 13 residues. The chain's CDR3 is CSAVRDSGNTIYF. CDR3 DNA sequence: TGCAGCGCCGTGAGGGACTCTGGAAACACCATATATTTT.

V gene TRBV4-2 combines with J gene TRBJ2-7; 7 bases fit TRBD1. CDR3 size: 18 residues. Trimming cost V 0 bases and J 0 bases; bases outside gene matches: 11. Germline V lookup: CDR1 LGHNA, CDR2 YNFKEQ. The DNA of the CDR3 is TGTGCCAGCAGCCAAGATAGGGGTTGGGACAGCGGCTCCTACGAGCAGTACTTC. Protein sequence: CASSQDRGWDSGSYEQYF.

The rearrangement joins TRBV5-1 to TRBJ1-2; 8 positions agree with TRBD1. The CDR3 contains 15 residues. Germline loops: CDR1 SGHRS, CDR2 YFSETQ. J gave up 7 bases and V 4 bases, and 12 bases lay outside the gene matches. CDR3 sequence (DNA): TGCGCCAGCAGCCCGAGGACAGGGCCGGCGATTGGCTACACCTTC. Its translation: CASSPRTGPAIGYTF.

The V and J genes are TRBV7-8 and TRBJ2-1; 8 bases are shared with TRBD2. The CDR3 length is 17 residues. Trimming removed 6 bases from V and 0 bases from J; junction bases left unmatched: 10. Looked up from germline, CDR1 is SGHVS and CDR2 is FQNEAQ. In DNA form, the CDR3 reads TGTGCCAGCAGTTCCTATAGCGGGGCCCTCTCCTACAATGAGCAGTTCTTC. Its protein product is CASSSYSGALSYNEQFF.

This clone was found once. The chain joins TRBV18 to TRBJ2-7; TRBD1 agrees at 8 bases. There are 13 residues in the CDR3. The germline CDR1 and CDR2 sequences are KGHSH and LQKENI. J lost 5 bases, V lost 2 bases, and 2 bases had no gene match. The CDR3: CASSPTTGDEQYF. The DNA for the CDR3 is TGTGCCAGCTCACCAACGACAGGGGACGAGCAGTACTTC.

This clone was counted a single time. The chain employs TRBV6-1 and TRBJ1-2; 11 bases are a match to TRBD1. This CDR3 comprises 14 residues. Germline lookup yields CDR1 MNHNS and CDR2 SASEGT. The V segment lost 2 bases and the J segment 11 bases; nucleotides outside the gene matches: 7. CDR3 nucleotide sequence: TGTGCCAGCAGTGAAAATGGACAGGGGGCGGGGTACACCTTC. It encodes CASSENGQGAGYTF.

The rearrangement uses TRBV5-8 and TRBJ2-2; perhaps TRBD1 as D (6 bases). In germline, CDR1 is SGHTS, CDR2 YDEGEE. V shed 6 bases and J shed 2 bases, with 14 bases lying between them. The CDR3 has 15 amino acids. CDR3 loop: CASIGGYSNTGELFF. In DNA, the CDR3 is TGTGCCAGCATTGGGGGCTACTCCAACACCGGGGAGCTGTTTTTT.

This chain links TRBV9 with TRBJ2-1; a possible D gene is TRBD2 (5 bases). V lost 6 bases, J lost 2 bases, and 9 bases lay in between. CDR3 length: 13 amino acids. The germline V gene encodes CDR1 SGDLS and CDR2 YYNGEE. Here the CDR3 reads CASNRGTYNEQFF. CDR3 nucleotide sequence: TGTGCCAGCAATCGGGGAACCTACAATGAGCAGTTCTTC. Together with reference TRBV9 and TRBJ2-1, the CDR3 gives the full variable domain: DSGVTQTPKHLITATGQRVTLRCSPRSGDLSVYWYQQSLDQGLQFLIQYYNGEERAKGNILERFSAQQFPDLHSELNLSSLELGDSALYFCASNRGTYNEQFFGPGTRLTVL.

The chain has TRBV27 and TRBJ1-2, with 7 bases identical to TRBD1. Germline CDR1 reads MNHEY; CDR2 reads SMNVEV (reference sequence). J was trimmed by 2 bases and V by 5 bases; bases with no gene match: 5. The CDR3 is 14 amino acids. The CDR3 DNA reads TGTGCCAGCAGTCGGGGACAGTTAAACTATGGCTACACCTTC. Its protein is CASSRGQLNYGYTF.

CDR3 coding DNA: TGCGCCAGCAGCCAAGTGATGGCCAGGCCTTTCTTT. It codes for CASSQVMARPFF. V is TRBV4-1 and J is TRBJ1-1, with D unresolved. This CDR3 comprises 12 residues. V lost 1 base and J lost 12, with 12 bases in between. Germline CDR1 MGHRA, CDR2 YSYEKL.